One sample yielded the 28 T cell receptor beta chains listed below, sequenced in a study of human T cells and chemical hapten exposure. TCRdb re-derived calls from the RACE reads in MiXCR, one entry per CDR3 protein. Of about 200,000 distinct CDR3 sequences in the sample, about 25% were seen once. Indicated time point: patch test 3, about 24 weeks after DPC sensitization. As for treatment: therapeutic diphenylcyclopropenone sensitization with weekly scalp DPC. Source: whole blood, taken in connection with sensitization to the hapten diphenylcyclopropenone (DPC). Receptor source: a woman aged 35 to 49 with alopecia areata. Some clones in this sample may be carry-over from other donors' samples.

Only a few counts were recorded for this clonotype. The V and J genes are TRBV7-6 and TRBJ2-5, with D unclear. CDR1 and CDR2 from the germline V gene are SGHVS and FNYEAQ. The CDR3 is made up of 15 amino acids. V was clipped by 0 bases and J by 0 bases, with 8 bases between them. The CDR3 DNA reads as TGTGCCAGCAGCTTAGCCCTAACGTACCAAGAGACCCAGTACTTC. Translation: CASSLALTYQETQYF.

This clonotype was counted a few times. CDR3 nucleotides: TGCAGCGCTGCTACAGGGGGCCCCTATGGCTACACCTTC. Its protein is CSAATGGPYGYTF. V and J are TRBV29-1 and TRBJ1-2, with TRBD1 matching over 9 bases. The CDR3 contains 13 residues. The V and J ends lost 7 bases and 4 bases, in that order; junction bases with no gene match: 7. Germline-derived CDR1 and CDR2 are SQVTM and ANQGSEA.

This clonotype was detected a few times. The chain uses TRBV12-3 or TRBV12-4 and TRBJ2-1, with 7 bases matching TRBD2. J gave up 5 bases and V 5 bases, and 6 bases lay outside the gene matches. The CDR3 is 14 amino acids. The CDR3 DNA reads TGTGCCAGCAGTCCTGGGGGACTAAACAATGAGCAGTTCTTC. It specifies CASSPGGLNNEQFF.

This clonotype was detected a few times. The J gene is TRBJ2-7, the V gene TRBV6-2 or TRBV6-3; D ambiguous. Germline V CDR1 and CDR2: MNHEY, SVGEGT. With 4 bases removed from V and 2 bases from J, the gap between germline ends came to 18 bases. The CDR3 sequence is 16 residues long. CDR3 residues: CASSFPGPTDPYEQYF. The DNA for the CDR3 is TGTGCCAGCAGTTTTCCGGGCCCTACCGACCCCTACGAGCAGTACTTC.

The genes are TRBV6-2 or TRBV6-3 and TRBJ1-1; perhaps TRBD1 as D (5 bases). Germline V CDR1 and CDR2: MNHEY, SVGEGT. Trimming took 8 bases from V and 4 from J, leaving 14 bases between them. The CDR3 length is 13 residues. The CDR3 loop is CASGTVRSTEAFF. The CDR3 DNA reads TGTGCCAGCGGGACCGTACGAAGCACTGAAGCTTTCTTT.

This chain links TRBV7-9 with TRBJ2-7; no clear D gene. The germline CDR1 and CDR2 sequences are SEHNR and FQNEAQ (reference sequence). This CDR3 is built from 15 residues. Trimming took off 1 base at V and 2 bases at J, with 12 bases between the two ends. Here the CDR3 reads CASSLDVLRTYEQYF. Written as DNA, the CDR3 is TGTGCCAGCAGCTTAGATGTATTGAGGACCTACGAGCAGTACTTC.

The chain's CDR3 is CASSEGTSGSRETQYF. The CDR3 coding sequence is TGTGCCAGCAGTGAAGGGACTAGCGGGAGTCGCGAGACCCAGTACTTC. This chain connects TRBV2 to TRBJ2-5, with TRBD2 matching over 13 bases. This CDR3 has 16 amino acids. V shed 1 base and J 5 bases; nucleotides not matched to a gene: 4. Germline V gene data show CDR1 as SNHLY and CDR2 as FYNNEI.

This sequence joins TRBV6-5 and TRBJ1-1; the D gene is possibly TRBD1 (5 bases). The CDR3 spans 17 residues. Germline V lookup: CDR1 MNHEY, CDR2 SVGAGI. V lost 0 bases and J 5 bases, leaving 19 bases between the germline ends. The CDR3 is CASSYSPGWGAGTEAFF. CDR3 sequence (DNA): TGTGCCAGCAGTTACTCGCCAGGCTGGGGCGCGGGTACTGAAGCTTTCTTT.

The CDR3 DNA reads TGTGCCAGCAGTTACAGGACAAACTACGAGCAGTACTTC. Amino acids: CASSYRTNYEQYF. This chain connects TRBV6-2 or TRBV6-3 to TRBJ2-7; TRBD1 is a possible D gene (5 bases). CDR3 length: 13 residues. The V gene's germline CDR1 is MNHEY and CDR2 SVGEGT. Trimming took 2 bases from V and 3 from J, leaving 8 bases between them.

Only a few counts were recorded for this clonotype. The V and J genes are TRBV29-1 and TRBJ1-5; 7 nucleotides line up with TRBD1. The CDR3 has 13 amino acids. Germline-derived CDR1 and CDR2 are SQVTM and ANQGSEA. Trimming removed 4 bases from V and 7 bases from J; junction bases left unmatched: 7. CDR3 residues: CSVGGGGGQPQHF. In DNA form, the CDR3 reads TGCAGCGTTGGGGGAGGGGGCGGGCAGCCCCAGCATTTT.

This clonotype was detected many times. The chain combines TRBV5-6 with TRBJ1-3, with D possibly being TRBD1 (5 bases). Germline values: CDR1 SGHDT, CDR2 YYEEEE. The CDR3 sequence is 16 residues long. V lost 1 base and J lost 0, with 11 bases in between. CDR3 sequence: CASSLFGGYSGNTIYF. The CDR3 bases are TGTGCCAGCAGCTTGTTTGGGGGTTACTCTGGAAACACCATATATTTT.

Here the CDR3 DNA reads TGTGCCAGCAGCAGAACTCAGGACCACGAGCAGTACTTC. Encoded protein: CASSRTQDHEQYF. V usage is TRBV9 and J usage is TRBJ2-7; no firm D call. V gave up 4 bases and J gave up 5 bases, with 13 bases separating them. Looked up from germline, CDR1 is SGDLS and CDR2 is YYNGEE. The CDR3 runs to 13 residues. Filled out from reference TRBV9 and TRBJ2-7, the complete variable domain reads DSGVTQTPKHLITATGQRVTLRCSPRSGDLSVYWYQQSLDQGLQFLIQYYNGEERAKGNILERFSAQQFPDLHSELNLSSLELGDSALYFCASSRTQDHEQYFGPGTRLTVT.

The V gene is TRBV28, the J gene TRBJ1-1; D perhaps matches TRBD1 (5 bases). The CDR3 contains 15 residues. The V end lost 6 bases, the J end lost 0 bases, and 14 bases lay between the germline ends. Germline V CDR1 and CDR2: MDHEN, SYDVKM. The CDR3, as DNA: TGTGCCAGCAGCGTCGGTGGGGGAATGAACACTGAAGCTTTCTTT. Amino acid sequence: CASSVGGGMNTEAFF.

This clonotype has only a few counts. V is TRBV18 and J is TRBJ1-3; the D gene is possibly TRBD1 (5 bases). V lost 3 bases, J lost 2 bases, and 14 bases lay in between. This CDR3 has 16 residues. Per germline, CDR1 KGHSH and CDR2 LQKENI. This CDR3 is CASSPGRGSPGNTIYF. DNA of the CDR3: TGTGCCAGCTCACCCGGAAGGGGTTCACCTGGAAACACCATATATTTT.

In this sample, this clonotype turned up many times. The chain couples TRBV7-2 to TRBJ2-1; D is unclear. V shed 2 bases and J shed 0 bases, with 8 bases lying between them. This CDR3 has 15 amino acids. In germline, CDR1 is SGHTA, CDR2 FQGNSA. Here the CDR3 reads CASSLRADSYNEQFF. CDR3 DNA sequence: TGTGCCAGCAGCTTAAGGGCAGACTCCTACAATGAGCAGTTCTTC. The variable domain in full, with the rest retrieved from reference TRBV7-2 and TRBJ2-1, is GAGVSQSPSNKVTEKGKDVELRCDPISGHTALYWYRQSLGQGLEFLIYFQGNSAPDKSGLPSDRFSAERTGGSVSTLTIQRTQQEDSAVYLCASSLRADSYNEQFFGPGTRLTVL.

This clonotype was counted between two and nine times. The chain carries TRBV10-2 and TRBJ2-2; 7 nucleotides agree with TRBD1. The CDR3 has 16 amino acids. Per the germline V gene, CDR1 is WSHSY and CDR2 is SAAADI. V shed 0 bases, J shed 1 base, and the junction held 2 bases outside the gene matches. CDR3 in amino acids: CASSESTGWNTGELFF. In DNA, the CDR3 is TGCGCCAGCAGTGAGTCGACAGGGTGGAACACCGGGGAGCTGTTTTTT.

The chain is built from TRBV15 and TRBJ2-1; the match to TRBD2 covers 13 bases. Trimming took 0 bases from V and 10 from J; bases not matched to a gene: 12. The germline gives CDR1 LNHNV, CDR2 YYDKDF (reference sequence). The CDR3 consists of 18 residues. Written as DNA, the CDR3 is TGTGCCACCAGCAGAGATTTGACTTTGGGACTAGCGGGACCAGAGCAGTTCTTC. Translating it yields CATSRDLTLGLAGPEQFF.

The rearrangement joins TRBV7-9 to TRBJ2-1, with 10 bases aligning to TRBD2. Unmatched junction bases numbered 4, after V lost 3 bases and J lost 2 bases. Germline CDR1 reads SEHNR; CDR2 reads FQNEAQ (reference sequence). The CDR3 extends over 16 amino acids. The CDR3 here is CASSLLGTSAYNEQFF. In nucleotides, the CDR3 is TGTGCCAGCAGCTTGCTGGGGACTAGCGCCTACAATGAGCAGTTCTTC.

CDR3 protein: CASSVGGSGRQGTDTQYF. CDR3 nucleotide sequence: TGTGCCAGCAGCGTAGGTGGTAGCGGGAGGCAAGGCACAGATACGCAGTATTTT. The V gene is TRBV9, the J gene TRBJ2-3; 10 bases map to TRBD2. The junction had 8 bases not matched to a gene; V was cut back by 0 bases and J by 1 base. This CDR3 comprises 18 residues. Germline V CDR1 and CDR2: SGDLS, YYNGEE.

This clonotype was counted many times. In DNA, the CDR3 is TGTGCCAGCAGCCTGACGGCCCAAGAGACCCAGTACTTC. Translated, it gives CASSLTAQETQYF. The chain joins TRBV3-1 to TRBJ2-5; D is uncertain. The CDR3 consists of 13 residues. Trimming cost V 4 bases and J 1 base, with 7 bases left between them. CDR1 is LGHDT and CDR2 is YNNKEL in the germline V gene (reference sequence).

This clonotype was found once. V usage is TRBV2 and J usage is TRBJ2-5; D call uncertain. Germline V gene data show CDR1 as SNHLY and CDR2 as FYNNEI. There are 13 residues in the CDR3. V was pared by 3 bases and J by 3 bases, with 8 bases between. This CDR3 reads CASSDPAEETQYF. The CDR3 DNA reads TGTGCCAGCAGTGACCCAGCCGAAGAGACCCAGTACTTC.

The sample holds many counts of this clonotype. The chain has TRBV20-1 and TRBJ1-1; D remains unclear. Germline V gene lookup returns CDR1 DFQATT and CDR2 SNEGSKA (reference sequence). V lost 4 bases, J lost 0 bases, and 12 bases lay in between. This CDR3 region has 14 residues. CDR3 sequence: CSAKGRTMNTEAFF. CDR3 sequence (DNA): TGCAGTGCTAAAGGACGGACTATGAACACTGAAGCTTTCTTT.

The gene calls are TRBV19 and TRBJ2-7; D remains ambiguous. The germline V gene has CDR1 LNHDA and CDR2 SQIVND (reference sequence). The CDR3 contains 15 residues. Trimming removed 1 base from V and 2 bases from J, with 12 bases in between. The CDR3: CASSIAPWQAYEQYF. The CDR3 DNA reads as TGTGCCAGTAGTATAGCCCCGTGGCAGGCCTACGAGCAGTACTTC.

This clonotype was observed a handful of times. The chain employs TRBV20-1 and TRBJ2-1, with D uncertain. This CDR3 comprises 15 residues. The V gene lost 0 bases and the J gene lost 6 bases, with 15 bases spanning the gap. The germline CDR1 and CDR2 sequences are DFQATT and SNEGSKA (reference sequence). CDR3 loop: CSARDPARSANEQFF. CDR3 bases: TGCAGTGCTAGAGATCCTGCTAGAAGCGCCAATGAGCAGTTCTTC.

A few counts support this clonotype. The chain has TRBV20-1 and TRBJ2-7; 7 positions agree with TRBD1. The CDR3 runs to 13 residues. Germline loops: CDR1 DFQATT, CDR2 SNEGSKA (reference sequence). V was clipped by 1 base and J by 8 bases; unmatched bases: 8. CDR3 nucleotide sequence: TGCAGTGCTAGAGCCCGACCGGGACAGAAGCAGTACTTC. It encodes CSARARPGQKQYF.

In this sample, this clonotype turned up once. The CDR3 reads CASRSGGAGTPPLHF. The CDR3 DNA follows: TGTGCCAGCAGGTCAGGGGGCGCGGGTACGCCACCCCTCCACTTT. The chain is built from TRBV27 and TRBJ1-6; 8 bases fit TRBD1. Germline CDR1 reads MNHEY; CDR2 reads SMNVEV (reference sequence). The ends lost 6 bases at V and 11 bases at J; junction bases unmatched: 12. The CDR3 extends over 15 amino acids.

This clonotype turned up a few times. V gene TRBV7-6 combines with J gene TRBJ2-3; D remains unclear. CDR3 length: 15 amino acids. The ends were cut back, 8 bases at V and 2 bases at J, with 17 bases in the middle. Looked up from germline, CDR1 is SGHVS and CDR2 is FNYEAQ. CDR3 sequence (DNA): TGTGCCAGCTCCGCCAGCTCCCGCTTCACAGATACGCAGTATTTT. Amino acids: CASSASSRFTDTQYF.

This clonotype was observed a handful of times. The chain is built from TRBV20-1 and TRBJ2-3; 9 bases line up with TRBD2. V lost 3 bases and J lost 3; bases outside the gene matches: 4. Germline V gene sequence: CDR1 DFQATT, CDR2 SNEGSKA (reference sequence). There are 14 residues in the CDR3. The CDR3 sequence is CSASTAGGTDTQYF. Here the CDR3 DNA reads TGCAGTGCTAGTACAGCGGGAGGAACAGATACGCAGTATTTT.